This note documents a single T cell receptor (beta chain) sequence. The data were taken from a study of blood T cell repertoires in COVID-19. Clones were sequenced by immunoSEQ multiplex PCR, and TCRdb holds only the in-frame ones, with some missing. The data show around 60,000 clones, 84% seen once. This clonotype was obtained from a man in his sixties with COVID-19, enrolled during active disease. Sequencing input: peripheral blood.

The CDR3 loop is CASSQTLEDRPNEKLFF. CDR3 nucleotide sequence: TGCGCCAGCAGCCAAACCTTGGAGGACAGACCTAATGAAAAACTGTTTTTT. The chain employs TRBV4-1 and TRBJ1-4; D might be TRBD1 (6 bases). Germline values: CDR1 MGHRA, CDR2 YSYEKL. The V end lost 2 bases, the J end lost 3 bases, and 16 bases lay between the germline ends. The length of the CDR3 is 17 residues.